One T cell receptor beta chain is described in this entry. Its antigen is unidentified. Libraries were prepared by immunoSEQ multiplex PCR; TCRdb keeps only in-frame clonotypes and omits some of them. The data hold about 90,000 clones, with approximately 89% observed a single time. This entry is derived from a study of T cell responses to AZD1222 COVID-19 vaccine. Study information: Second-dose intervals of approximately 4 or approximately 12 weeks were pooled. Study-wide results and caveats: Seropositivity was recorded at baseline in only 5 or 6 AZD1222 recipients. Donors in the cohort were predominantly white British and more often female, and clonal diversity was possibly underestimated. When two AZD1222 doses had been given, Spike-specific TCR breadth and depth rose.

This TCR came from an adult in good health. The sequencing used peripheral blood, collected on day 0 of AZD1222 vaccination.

The CDR3 DNA sequence: TGCAGCGTCGGGGACGACAGGACCTACGAGCAGTACTTC. As protein: CSVGDDRTYEQYF. The J gene is TRBJ2-7, the V gene TRBV29-1, with TRBD1 as a possible D gene (6 bases). Germline CDR1 and CDR2: SQVTM and ANQGSEA. Trimming took 6 bases from V and 2 from J, leaving 14 bases between them. The CDR3 sequence is 13 residues long.